The present TCR beta chain was sequenced within a study of T-cell reconstitution after alpha-beta-depleted transplantation in children. This CDR3 comprises 11 residues. V was cut by 7 bases and J by 11 bases, with 12 bases left in between. The germline V gene encodes CDR1 MGHDK and CDR2 SYGVNS. Researchers prepared the TCRbeta library using unique molecular identifiers, the study reports. MiXCR was run by TCRdb on the PCR reads, yielding one entry per CDR3 protein. The sample has fewer than 550,000 distinct CDR3 sequences, approximately 10% seen once. This clonotype was recorded many times. This sequence originates from a female patient aged 2-9 years who had a stem cell transplant for aplastic anemia, so the T cells may come from the graft donor. The chain has TRBV25-1 and TRBJ2-1, with D perhaps matching TRBD2 (5 bases). The sequences come from PBMCs, mostly from graft donor cells, collected 180 days after TCRalphabeta/CD19-depleted stem cell transplant. Written as DNA, the CDR3 is TGTGCCAGCACTGCGGGTGGGCAGCAGTTCTTC. Its translation is CASTAGGQQFF.